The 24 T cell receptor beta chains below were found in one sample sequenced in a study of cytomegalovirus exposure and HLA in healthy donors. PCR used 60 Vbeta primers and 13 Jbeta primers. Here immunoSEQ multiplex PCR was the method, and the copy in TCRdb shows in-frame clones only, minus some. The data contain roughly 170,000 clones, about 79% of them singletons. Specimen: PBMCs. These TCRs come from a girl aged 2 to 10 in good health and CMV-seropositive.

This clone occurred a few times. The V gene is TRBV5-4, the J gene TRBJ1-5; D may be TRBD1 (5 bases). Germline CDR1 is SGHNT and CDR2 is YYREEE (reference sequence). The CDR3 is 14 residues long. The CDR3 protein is CATSREGPNQPQHF. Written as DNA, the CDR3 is TGTGCTACTAGCCGGGAGGGGCCCAATCAGCCCCAGCATTTT.

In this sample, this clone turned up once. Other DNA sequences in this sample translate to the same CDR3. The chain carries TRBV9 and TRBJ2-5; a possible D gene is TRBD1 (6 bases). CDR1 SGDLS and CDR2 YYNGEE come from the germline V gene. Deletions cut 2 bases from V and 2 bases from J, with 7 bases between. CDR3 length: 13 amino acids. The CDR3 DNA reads TGTGCCAGCAGCGTCGGACAGCAAGAGACCCAGTACTTC. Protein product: CASSVGQQETQYF.

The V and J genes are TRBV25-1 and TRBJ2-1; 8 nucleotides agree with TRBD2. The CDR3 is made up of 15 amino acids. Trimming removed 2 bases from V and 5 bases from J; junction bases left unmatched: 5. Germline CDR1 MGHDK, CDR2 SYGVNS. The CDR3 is CASSEGTSSNNEQFF. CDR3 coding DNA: TGTGCCAGCAGTGAAGGGACTAGTTCGAACAATGAGCAGTTCTTC.

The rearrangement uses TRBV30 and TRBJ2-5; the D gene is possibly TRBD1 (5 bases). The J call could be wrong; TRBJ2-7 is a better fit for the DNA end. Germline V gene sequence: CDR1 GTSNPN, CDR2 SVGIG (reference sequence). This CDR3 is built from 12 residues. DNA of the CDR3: TGTGCCTGGAGTGTACAGGTACCCGAGCAGTACTTC. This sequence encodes CAWSVQVPEQYF.

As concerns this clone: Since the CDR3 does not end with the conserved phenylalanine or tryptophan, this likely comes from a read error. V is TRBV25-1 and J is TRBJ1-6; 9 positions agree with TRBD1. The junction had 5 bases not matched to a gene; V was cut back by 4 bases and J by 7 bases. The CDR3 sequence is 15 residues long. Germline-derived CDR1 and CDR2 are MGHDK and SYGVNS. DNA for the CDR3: TGTGCCAGCAGTGGTACCGGGACAGGGAATTCACCCCTCCACCTT. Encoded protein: CASSGTGTGNSPLHL.

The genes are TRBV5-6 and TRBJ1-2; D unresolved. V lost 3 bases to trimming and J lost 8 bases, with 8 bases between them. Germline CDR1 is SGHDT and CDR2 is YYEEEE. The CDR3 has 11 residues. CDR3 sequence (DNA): TGTGCCAGCAGCTCATATCGGGGCTACACCTTC. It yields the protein CASSSYRGYTF.

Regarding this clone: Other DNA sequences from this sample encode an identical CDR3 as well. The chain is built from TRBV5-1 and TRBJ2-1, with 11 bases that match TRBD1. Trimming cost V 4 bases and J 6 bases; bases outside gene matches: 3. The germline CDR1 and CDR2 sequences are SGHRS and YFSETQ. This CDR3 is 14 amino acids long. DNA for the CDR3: TGCGCCAGCAGCCTCGGACAGGGGGCCAATGAGCAGTTCTTC. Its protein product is CASSLGQGANEQFF.

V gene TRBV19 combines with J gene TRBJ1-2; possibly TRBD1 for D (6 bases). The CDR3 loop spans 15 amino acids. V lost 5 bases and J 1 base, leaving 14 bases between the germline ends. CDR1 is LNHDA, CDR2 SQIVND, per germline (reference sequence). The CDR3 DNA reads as TGTGCCAGTAGTGGGACACCTAAACTTAACTATGGCTACACCTTC. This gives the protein CASSGTPKLNYGYTF.

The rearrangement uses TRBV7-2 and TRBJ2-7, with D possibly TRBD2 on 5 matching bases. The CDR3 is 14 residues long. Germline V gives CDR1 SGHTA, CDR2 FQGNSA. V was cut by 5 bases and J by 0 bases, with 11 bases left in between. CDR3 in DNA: TGTGCCAGCAGCCCCCACGGGATCTCCTACGAGCAGTACTTC. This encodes CASSPHGISYEQYF.

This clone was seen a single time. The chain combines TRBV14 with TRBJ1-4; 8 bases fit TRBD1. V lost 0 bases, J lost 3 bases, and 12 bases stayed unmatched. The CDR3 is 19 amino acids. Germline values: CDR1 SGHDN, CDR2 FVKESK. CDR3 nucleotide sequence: TGTGCCAGCAGCCAAGATAAGGCGTCAGGGGGCTTTTCTAATGAAAAACTGTTTTTT. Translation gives CASSQDKASGGFSNEKLFF.

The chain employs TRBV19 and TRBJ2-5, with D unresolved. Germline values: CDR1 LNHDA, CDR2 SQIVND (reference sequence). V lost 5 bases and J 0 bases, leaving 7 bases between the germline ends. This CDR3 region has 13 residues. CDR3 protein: CASSFRYQETQYF. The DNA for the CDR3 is TGTGCCAGTAGTTTCCGGTACCAAGAGACCCAGTACTTC.

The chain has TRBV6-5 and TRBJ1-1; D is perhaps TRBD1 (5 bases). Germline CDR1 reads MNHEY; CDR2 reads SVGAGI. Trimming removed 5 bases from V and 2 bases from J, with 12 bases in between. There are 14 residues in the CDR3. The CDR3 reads CASSEWGSNTEAFF. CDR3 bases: TGTGCCAGCAGTGAATGGGGCAGTAACACTGAAGCTTTCTTT.

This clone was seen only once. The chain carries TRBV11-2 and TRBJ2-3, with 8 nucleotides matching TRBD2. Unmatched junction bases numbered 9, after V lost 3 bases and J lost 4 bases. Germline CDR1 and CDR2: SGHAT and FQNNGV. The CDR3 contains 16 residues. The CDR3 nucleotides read TGTGCCAGCAGCTTCCTTAGCGGGACTCCCTCAGATACGCAGTATTTT. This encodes CASSFLSGTPSDTQYF.

DNA of the CDR3: TGTGCCAGCAGCCGGGACAGGGAGGGGACTTACGAGCAGTACTTC. Its protein is CASSRDREGTYEQYF. J is TRBJ2-7 and V is TRBV6-6; 9 bases line up with TRBD1. Germline CDR1 and CDR2: MNHNY and SVGAGI (reference sequence). The CDR3 contains 15 residues. V lost 6 bases, J lost 4 bases, and 10 bases stayed unmatched.

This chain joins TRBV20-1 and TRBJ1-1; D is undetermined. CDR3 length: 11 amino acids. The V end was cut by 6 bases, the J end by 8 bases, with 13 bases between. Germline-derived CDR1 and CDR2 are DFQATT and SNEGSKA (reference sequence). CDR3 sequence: CSAWRGTEAFF. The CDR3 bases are TGCAGTGCCTGGCGAGGTACGGAAGCTTTCTTT.

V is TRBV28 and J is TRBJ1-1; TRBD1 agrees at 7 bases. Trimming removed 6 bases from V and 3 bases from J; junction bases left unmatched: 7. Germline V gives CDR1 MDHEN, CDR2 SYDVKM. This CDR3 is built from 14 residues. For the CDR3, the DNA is TGTGCCAGCAGGTCCGGGACAGCCGACACTGAAGCTTTCTTT. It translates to CASRSGTADTEAFF.

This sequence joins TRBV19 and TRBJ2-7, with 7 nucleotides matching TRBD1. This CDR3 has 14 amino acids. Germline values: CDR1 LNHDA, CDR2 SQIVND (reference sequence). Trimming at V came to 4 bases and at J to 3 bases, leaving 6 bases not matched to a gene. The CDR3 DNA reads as TGTGCCAGTAGTACCGGGACAGACATCTACGAGCAGTACTTC. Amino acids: CASSTGTDIYEQYF.

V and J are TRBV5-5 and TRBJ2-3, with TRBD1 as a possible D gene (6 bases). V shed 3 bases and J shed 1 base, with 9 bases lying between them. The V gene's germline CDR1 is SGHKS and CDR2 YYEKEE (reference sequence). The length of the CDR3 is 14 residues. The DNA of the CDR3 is TGTGCCAGCAGCTCTGGACAGCGCACAGATACGCAGTATTTT. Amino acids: CASSSGQRTDTQYF.

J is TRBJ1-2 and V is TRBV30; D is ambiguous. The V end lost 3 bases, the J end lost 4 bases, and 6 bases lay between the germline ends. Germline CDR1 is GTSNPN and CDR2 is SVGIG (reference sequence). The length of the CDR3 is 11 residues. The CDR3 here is CAWRGSYGYTF. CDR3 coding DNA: TGTGCCTGGAGGGGCAGCTATGGCTACACCTTC.

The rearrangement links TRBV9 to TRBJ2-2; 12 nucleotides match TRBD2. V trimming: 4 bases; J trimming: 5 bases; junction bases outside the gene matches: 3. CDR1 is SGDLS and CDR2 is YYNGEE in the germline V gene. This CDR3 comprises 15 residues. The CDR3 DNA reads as TGTGCCAGCAGCCCTGGACTAGCGGGGACCGGGGAGCTGTTTTTT. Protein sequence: CASSPGLAGTGELFF.

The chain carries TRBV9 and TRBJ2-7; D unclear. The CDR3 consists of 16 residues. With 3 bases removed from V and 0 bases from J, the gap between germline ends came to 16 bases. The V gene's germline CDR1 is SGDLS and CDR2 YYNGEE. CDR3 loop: CASSATLSAPSYEQYF. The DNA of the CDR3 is TGTGCCAGCAGCGCCACCCTAAGCGCTCCCTCCTACGAGCAGTACTTC.

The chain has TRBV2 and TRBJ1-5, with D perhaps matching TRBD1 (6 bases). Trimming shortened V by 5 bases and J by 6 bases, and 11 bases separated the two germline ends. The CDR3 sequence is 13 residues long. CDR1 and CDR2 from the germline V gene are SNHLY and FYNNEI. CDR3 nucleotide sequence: TGTGCCAGCAGTTACCAGGGGCGTCAGCCCCAGCATTTT. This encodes CASSYQGRQPQHF.

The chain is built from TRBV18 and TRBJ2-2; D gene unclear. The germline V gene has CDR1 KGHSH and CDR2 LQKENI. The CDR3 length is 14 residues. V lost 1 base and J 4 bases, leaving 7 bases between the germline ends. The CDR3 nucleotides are TGTGCCAGCTCACCACTTGGCGGCACCGGGGAGCTGTTTTTT. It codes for CASSPLGGTGELFF. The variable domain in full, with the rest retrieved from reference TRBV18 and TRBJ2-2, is NAGVMQNPRHLVRRRGQEARLRCSPMKGHSHVYWYRQLPEEGLKFMVYLQKENIIDESGMPKERFSAEFPKEGPSILRIQQVVRGDSAAYFCASSPLGGTGELFFGEGSRLTVL.

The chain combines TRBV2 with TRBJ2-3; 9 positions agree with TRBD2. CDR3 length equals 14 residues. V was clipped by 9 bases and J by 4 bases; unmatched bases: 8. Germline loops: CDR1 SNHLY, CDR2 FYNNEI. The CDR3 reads CASIAGVGADTQYF. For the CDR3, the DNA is TGTGCCAGTATAGCGGGGGTAGGTGCAGATACGCAGTATTTT.